The clone carrying this T cell receptor (beta chain) showed up just once. Next came a second PCR, run for roughly 6 to 11 cycles, which used a sample-barcoded 5' primer along with a J-beta primer mix. TCRdb analysed the 5' RACE reads with MiXCR anew, one entry per CDR3 protein. The sample lists hundreds of thousands of distinct CDR3 sequences; 20% to 25% were seen once. With 4 bases clipped from V and 3 bases from J, the junction kept 7 bases outside the gene matches. This CDR3 has 15 residues. The germline gives CDR1 LGHDT, CDR2 YNNKEL (reference sequence). This sample was taken from a study of blood T cells in healthy people across ages.

The sequenced sample was blood. The source of this sequence is a man in his 70s in good health. This chain links TRBV3-1 with TRBJ2-3; 7 nucleotides align to TRBD2. CDR3 DNA: TGTGCCAGCAGCCCGGGGCGGGAGAGGACAGATACGCAGTATTTT. It codes for CASSPGRERTDTQYF.